One T cell receptor beta chain is described in this entry. Its antigen is unidentified. The data stem from a study of CD8+ T cells in alopecia areata. Findings and caveats of the study: Alphabeta T cells residing in normal skin are also sequenced in scalp samples. Relative to normal scalp, lesional scalp, especially alopecia totalis/universalis, showed higher clonality. Relative to mice, TCR sharing across patients was less clear, a difference possibly HLA-related.

PBMCs provided sorted CD4+ and CD8+ T cells. RNA, once extracted, was reverse transcribed into cDNA for use as the sequencing template. The repertoire was sequenced with immunoSEQ multiplex PCR; TCRdb's copy has only in-frame clones and lacks some. Altogether 100,000 to 150,000 clones are present, less than 80% being singletons, with the ten largest covering 2.8%. CDR3 size: 14 residues. Trimming took 4 bases from V and 6 from J; bases not matched to a gene: 4. Germline-derived CDR1 and CDR2 are MNHEY and SMNVEV (reference sequence). The V gene is TRBV27, the J gene TRBJ1-5; TRBD1 matches at 9 bases. The sequence was obtained from a human donor in good health. Sequenced material: CD4+ T cells sorted from blood. The CDR3 region is CASSSGTGPQPQHF. CDR3 coding DNA: TGTGCCAGCAGTTCCGGGACAGGGCCTCAGCCCCAGCATTTT.